Presented here are 2 T cell receptor beta chains from one specimen sequenced in a study of blood T cell repertoires in COVID-19. Repertoires were generated with immunoSEQ multiplex PCR, while TCRdb's copy carries only in-frame clones and drops some. The sample comprises tens of thousands of clones, over 65% of which are singletons, and 20% rests with the top ten. The sequenced sample consisted of peripheral blood. All receptors derive from a human donor in a cohort sampled during active or convalescent COVID-19.

The chain uses TRBV11-2 and TRBJ2-3, with TRBD2 identical over 13 bases. The germline V gene has CDR1 SGHAT and CDR2 FQNNGV. The length of the CDR3 is 16 residues. J lost 2 bases, V lost 3 bases, and 2 bases had no gene match. The CDR3 loop is CASSLGLAGHTDTQYF. The CDR3 DNA reads as TGTGCCAGCAGCTTGGGACTAGCGGGACACACAGATACGCAGTATTTT.

This chain connects TRBV6-2 or TRBV6-3 to TRBJ2-5; D is ambiguous. The CDR3 loop spans 12 amino acids. With 4 bases removed from V and 5 bases from J, the gap between germline ends came to 8 bases. Per germline, CDR1 MNHEY and CDR2 SVGEGT. The CDR3 sequence: CASSSPGETQYF. In DNA, the CDR3 is TGTGCCAGCAGTTCCCCGGGTGAGACCCAGTACTTC.